Below, 25 T cell receptor beta chains from the same sample are listed, as sequenced in a study of beta chain features in type 1 diabetes. The entirety of the isolated RNA underwent reverse transcription, so expressed TCRB transcripts were sequenced. The table came from immunoSEQ multiplex PCR; TCRdb's copy has only in-frame clones and leaves some out. The sample holds 620,000 or so clones, 15% to 17% seen once. The material sequenced was naive CD4+ T cells from blood. All receptors come from a man aged 18-30 years in good health.

V and J are TRBV9 and TRBJ1-3; D unresolved. The CDR3 sequence is 14 residues long. Per germline, CDR1 SGDLS and CDR2 YYNGEE. Trimming cost V 3 bases and J 7 bases, with 14 bases left between them. DNA of the CDR3: TGTGCCAGCAGCGCCTCTCCAACACTGAACACCATATATTTT. Translation gives CASSASPTLNTIYF.

This clone was detected only a few times. J is TRBJ2-1 and V is TRBV5-1, with TRBD1 matching 8 bases. Losses at the gene ends were 4 bases for V and 2 bases for J; bases not matched to a gene: 5. The CDR3 covers 15 residues. Germline CDR1 SGHRS, CDR2 YFSETQ. As DNA, the CDR3 is TGCGCCAGCAGCCGGGGACAGGTGGCCTACAATGAGCAGTTCTTC. This sequence encodes CASSRGQVAYNEQFF.

The chain has TRBV5-4 and TRBJ2-1; 7 nucleotides match TRBD1. The junction had 4 bases not matched to a gene; V was cut back by 1 base and J by 6 bases. Germline V gives CDR1 SGHNT, CDR2 YYREEE (reference sequence). The CDR3 runs to 14 residues. The CDR3 bases are TGTGCCAGCAGCTTGTACAGGGGTGGCAATGAGCAGTTCTTC. Its translation is CASSLYRGGNEQFF.

This clone was seen a handful of times. The same CDR3 also results from other DNA sequences found in this sample. This chain uses TRBV9 with TRBJ2-7; maybe TRBD1 (5 bases). The CDR3 is made up of 14 amino acids. Germline V CDR1 and CDR2: SGDLS, YYNGEE. The V gene lost 3 bases and the J gene lost 2 bases, with 12 bases spanning the gap. CDR3 sequence: CASSAGQGPYEQYF. Written as DNA, the CDR3 is TGTGCCAGCAGCGCTGGGCAGGGCCCCTACGAGCAGTACTTC.

V gene TRBV5-4 combines with J gene TRBJ2-7, with D perhaps matching TRBD1 (6 bases). Trimming cost V 2 bases and J 4 bases, with 10 bases left between them. From germline, CDR1 is SGHNT and CDR2 YYREEE (reference sequence). The CDR3 loop spans 13 amino acids. CDR3 coding DNA: TGTGCCAGCAGCTTCTCCCAGGGGTACGAGCAGTACTTC. Translating gives CASSFSQGYEQYF.

The gene calls are TRBV21-1 and TRBJ2-7; the table gives TRBD1 as D, unverified against the DNA. TRBV21-1 is deemed a pseudogene. The CDR3 runs 16 residues. CDR3: CASRPITGQGSYEQYF. The CDR3 bases are TGTGCCAGCAGACCTATTACGGGACAGGGGTCCTACGAGCAGTACTTC.

The chain recombines TRBV9 with TRBJ2-1, with TRBD1 matching 8 bases. Germline trimming cut 6 bases from V and 1 base from J; bases unmatched to any gene: 6. The length of the CDR3 is 15 residues. The germline V gene encodes CDR1 SGDLS and CDR2 YYNGEE. CDR3 protein: CASNQGARSYNEQFF. CDR3 DNA: TGTGCCAGCAACCAGGGGGCGAGGTCCTACAATGAGCAGTTCTTC.

The J gene is TRBJ1-5, the V gene TRBV5-4; D is perhaps TRBD1 (5 bases). Looked up from germline, CDR1 is SGHNT and CDR2 is YYREEE (reference sequence). The CDR3 extends over 15 amino acids. Trimming left V 2 bases short and J 0 bases short, with 9 bases between. The CDR3 region is CASSFGHDSNQPQHF. CDR3 coding DNA: TGTGCCAGCAGCTTTGGACACGATAGCAATCAGCCCCAGCATTTT.

This clone showed up just a few times. The chain carries TRBV19 and TRBJ2-5; tentatively, D is TRBD1 (6 bases). V was clipped by 4 bases and J by 8 bases, with 23 bases between them. Germline V lookup: CDR1 LNHDA, CDR2 SQIVND (reference sequence). The CDR3 consists of 16 residues. CDR3 region: CASSTTGRGRWGTQYF. The CDR3 DNA is TGTGCCAGTAGTACCACAGGGAGAGGCCGCTGGGGAACCCAGTACTTC.

J is TRBJ2-7 and V is TRBV6-5; D is perhaps TRBD2 (6 bases). Per germline, CDR1 MNHEY and CDR2 SVGAGI. The CDR3 is 15 amino acids. Trimming removed 6 bases at V and 0 bases at J, with 15 bases between. The CDR3 DNA is TGTGCCAGCAGCCAAACAGCGACTAGCTCCTACGAGCAGTACTTC. It yields the protein CASSQTATSSYEQYF.

This clone occurred a few times. The chain couples TRBV5-4 to TRBJ2-4; D might be TRBD1 (6 bases). V shed 4 bases and J shed 0 bases, with 11 bases lying between them. CDR1 SGHNT and CDR2 YYREEE come from the germline V gene (reference sequence). The CDR3 totals 15 residues. The CDR3 nucleotides read TGTGCCAGCAGCGACAGGACTTTAGCCAAAAACATTCAGTACTTC. Translating it yields CASSDRTLAKNIQYF.

The chain recombines TRBV2 with TRBJ2-7; a possible D gene is TRBD2 (5 bases). The V and J ends lost 6 bases and 0 bases respectively, with 12 bases between them. Germline V CDR1 and CDR2: SNHLY, FYNNEI. This CDR3 region has 14 residues. CDR3 DNA: TGTGCCAGCAGGGGCGGGCGAAGCTCCTACGAGCAGTACTTC. Its protein product is CASRGGRSSYEQYF.

The gene calls are TRBV20-1 and TRBJ2-3, with 10 bases fitting TRBD2. CDR1 is DFQATT, CDR2 SNEGSKA, per germline (reference sequence). This CDR3 comprises 10 residues. The V segment lost 7 bases and the J segment 10 bases; nucleotides outside the gene matches: 2. The CDR3 loop reads CSGSGRAQYF. The CDR3 DNA sequence: TGCAGTGGAAGCGGGAGGGCGCAGTATTTT.

This clone occurred a few times. The rearrangement uses TRBV18 and TRBJ1-1; D is possibly TRBD1 (5 bases). Germline V lookup: CDR1 KGHSH, CDR2 LQKENI. V lost 2 bases and J 1 base, leaving 11 bases between the germline ends. CDR3 length: 15 amino acids. CDR3 amino acids: CASSPALGGNTEAFF. Here the CDR3 DNA reads TGTGCCAGCTCACCAGCCCTGGGGGGGAACACTGAAGCTTTCTTT.

In this sample, this clone turned up a few times. The rearrangement links TRBV4-2 to TRBJ2-2; 8 nucleotides align to TRBD1. Trimming cost V 5 bases and J 5 bases; bases outside gene matches: 7. Germline V gene sequence: CDR1 LGHNA, CDR2 YNFKEQ. The CDR3 is 15 amino acids. CDR3: CASSRQGRGTGELFF. In DNA form, the CDR3 reads TGTGCCAGCAGCAGACAGGGGAGAGGGACCGGGGAGCTGTTTTTT.

This rearrangement joins TRBV9 to TRBJ1-2, with D possibly TRBD1 on 5 matching bases. The ends were cut back, 0 bases at V and 6 bases at J, with 15 bases in the middle. The germline CDR1 and CDR2 sequences are SGDLS and YYNGEE. CDR3 size: 15 residues. The CDR3, as DNA: TGTGCCAGCAGCGTAGGCAGGGAGGGAATCAATGGCTACACCTTC. This sequence encodes CASSVGREGINGYTF. Supplemented by reference TRBV9 and TRBJ1-2, the full variable domain reads DSGVTQTPKHLITATGQRVTLRCSPRSGDLSVYWYQQSLDQGLQFLIQYYNGEERAKGNILERFSAQQFPDLHSELNLSSLELGDSALYFCASSVGREGINGYTFGSGTRLTVV.

V and J are TRBV7-6 and TRBJ1-1, with D perhaps TRBD1 (6 bases). The CDR3 sequence is 16 residues long. Germline CDR1 is SGHVS and CDR2 is FNYEAQ. Trimming took off 2 bases at V and 6 bases at J, with 19 bases between the two ends. The CDR3 DNA sequence: TGTGCCAGCAGCTTAAGGCAGGGGCCGTTTGTTGCTGAAGCTTTCTTT. Encoded protein: CASSLRQGPFVAEAFF.

The rearrangement joins TRBV6-6 to TRBJ1-5; 9 bases align to TRBD1. This CDR3 has 15 residues. J lost 5 bases, V lost 5 bases, and 7 bases had no gene match. Germline-derived CDR1 and CDR2 are MNHNY and SVGAGI (reference sequence). The CDR3 DNA follows: TGTGCCAGCAGTCGGGACAGGGACCCCTATCAGCCCCAGCATTTT. Translation: CASSRDRDPYQPQHF.

This clone was recorded many times. The chain carries TRBV7-9 and TRBJ2-5; D remains unclear. The CDR3 consists of 12 residues. Germline CDR1 and CDR2: SEHNR and FQNEAQ (reference sequence). V was shortened by 7 bases and J by 7 bases, with 13 bases between the two germline ends. The CDR3 reads CASTTPEGTQYF. The CDR3 nucleotides read TGTGCCAGCACTACCCCCGAAGGGACCCAGTACTTC.

Concerning this clone: Different DNA sequences within this sample yield the same CDR3. The V and J genes are TRBV5-1 and TRBJ2-7; no definite D call. Germline values: CDR1 SGHRS, CDR2 YFSETQ. This CDR3 has 11 amino acids. V shed 4 bases and J shed 0 bases, with 2 bases lying between them. The CDR3: CASSGSYEQYF. The CDR3, as DNA: TGCGCCAGCAGCGGCTCCTACGAGCAGTACTTC.

The chain joins TRBV11-2 to TRBJ1-6; D might be TRBD1 (5 bases). In germline, CDR1 is SGHAT, CDR2 FQNNGV. CDR3 length: 16 amino acids. V lost 2 bases and J 6 bases, leaving 14 bases between the germline ends. CDR3 sequence reads: CASSLRGGRGNSPLHF. The CDR3 DNA reads as TGTGCCAGCAGCTTACGTGGGGGGAGGGGTAATTCACCCCTCCACTTT.

V gene TRBV9 combines with J gene TRBJ1-1; possibly TRBD1 for D (6 bases). The CDR3 is made up of 14 amino acids. CDR1 SGDLS and CDR2 YYNGEE come from the germline V gene. Trimming took 4 bases from V and 3 from J, leaving 13 bases between them. The CDR3: CASSRTVRDTEAFF. The CDR3 nucleotides read TGTGCCAGCAGCAGGACAGTACGGGACACTGAAGCTTTCTTT. Full variable domain (remainder filled in from reference TRBV9 and TRBJ1-1): DSGVTQTPKHLITATGQRVTLRCSPRSGDLSVYWYQQSLDQGLQFLIQYYNGEERAKGNILERFSAQQFPDLHSELNLSSLELGDSALYFCASSRTVRDTEAFFGQGTRLTVV.

This clone occurred a few times. This chain connects TRBV27 to TRBJ2-5, with TRBD1 matching 11 bases. Unmatched junction bases numbered 10, after V lost 4 bases and J lost 6 bases. The V gene's germline CDR1 is MNHEY and CDR2 SMNVEV (reference sequence). The CDR3 length is 16 residues. CDR3 nucleotide sequence: TGTGCCAGCAGTTCCGCCGGGACAGGGGGTCAAAAGACCCAGTACTTC. It is translated as CASSSAGTGGQKTQYF.

CDR3 in amino acids: CASSLAAGYYEQYF. CDR3 bases: TGTGCCAGCAGTTTAGCGGCCGGCTACTACGAGCAGTACTTC. The chain recombines TRBV28 with TRBJ2-7, with D unclear. The V end lost 2 bases, the J end lost 3 bases, and 11 bases lay between the germline ends. The germline V gene has CDR1 MDHEN and CDR2 SYDVKM. The CDR3 runs to 14 residues.

This chain joins TRBV28 and TRBJ2-1, with TRBD1 matching 9 bases. Germline V lookup: CDR1 MDHEN, CDR2 SYDVKM. CDR3 length equals 14 residues. The trim removed 3 bases at V and 12 bases at J, leaving 9 bases unmatched. This CDR3 reads CASSFGGQGTRQFF. CDR3 nucleotide sequence: TGTGCCAGCAGTTTTGGAGGACAGGGGACCAGGCAGTTCTTC.